Each of the 25 T cell receptor beta chains below was sequenced from the same sample in a study of blood T cell repertoires in COVID-19. Here immunoSEQ multiplex PCR was the method, and the copy in TCRdb shows in-frame clones only, minus some. Among around 54,000 clones listed, roughly 76% were seen once. Sequencing was performed on peripheral blood. Receptor source: a woman aged 60-70 years with acute or convalescent COVID-19.

The rearrangement uses TRBV3-1 (or the pseudogene TRBV3-2) and TRBJ1-1; 8 bases align to TRBD1. Germline assignment: CDR1 LGHDT and CDR2 YNNKEL (reference sequence). The V segment lost 2 bases and the J segment 4 bases; nucleotides outside the gene matches: 3. The CDR3 spans 14 residues. The CDR3 sequence is CASSQLGTGTEAFF. CDR3 nucleotide sequence: TGTGCCAGCAGCCAATTAGGGACAGGCACTGAAGCTTTCTTT.

The rearrangement joins TRBV5-1 to TRBJ1-6; TRBD1 matches at 9 bases. The CDR3 contains 16 residues. The germline V gene encodes CDR1 SGHRS and CDR2 YFSETQ. Trimming at V came to 3 bases and at J to 7 bases, leaving 8 bases not matched to a gene. CDR3 in amino acids: CASSSSLTGGNSPLHF. The CDR3, as DNA: TGCGCCAGCAGCTCCTCTTTGACAGGGGGGAATTCACCCCTCCACTTT.

The gene calls are TRBV2 and TRBJ2-1, with 7 positions matching TRBD2. Germline V CDR1 and CDR2: SNHLY, FYNNEI. Trimming at V came to 4 bases and at J to 9 bases, leaving 6 bases not matched to a gene. This CDR3 region has 13 residues. The CDR3, as DNA: TGTGCCAGCAGTGTGGGAGGGACGGGTGAGCAGTTCTTC. Translation: CASSVGGTGEQFF. The entire variable domain, with the rest obtained from reference TRBV2 and TRBJ2-1, is as follows: EPEVTQTPSHQVTQMGQEVILRCVPISNHLYFYWYRQILGQKVEFLVSFYNNEISEKSEIFDDQFSVERPDGSNFTLKIRSTKLEDSAMYFCASSVGGTGEQFFGPGTRLTVL.

The chain joins TRBV5-1 to TRBJ2-3, with D tentatively TRBD2 (5 bases). V dropped 4 bases and J dropped 8 bases, with 17 bases sitting between them. The germline V gene encodes CDR1 SGHRS and CDR2 YFSETQ. The CDR3 covers 14 residues. The CDR3 DNA follows: TGCGCCAGCAGCCTCGGAGGCATCTCAGCTACGCAGTATTTT. Its translation: CASSLGGISATQYF.

The count of this clone is one. V is TRBV9 and J is TRBJ2-2; weak D call: TRBD2 (5 bases). The CDR3 consists of 16 residues. Germline V gene data show CDR1 as SGDLS and CDR2 as YYNGEE. The ends were cut back, 1 base at V and 2 bases at J, with 12 bases in the middle. The CDR3 here is CASSVSGGRNTGELFF. DNA for the CDR3: TGTGCCAGCAGCGTATCTGGAGGTCGAAACACCGGGGAGCTGTTTTTT.

This chain connects TRBV11-2 to TRBJ2-3; 7 bases are a match to TRBD1. In germline, CDR1 is SGHAT, CDR2 FQNNGV. The CDR3 totals 15 residues. The trim removed 5 bases at V and 3 bases at J, leaving 8 bases unmatched. The chain's CDR3 is CASSPLDRVTDTQYF. CDR3 nucleotide sequence: TGTGCCAGCAGCCCCCTAGACAGGGTAACAGATACGCAGTATTTT. Using reference TRBV11-2 and TRBJ2-3 for the parts outside the CDR3, the full variable domain is EAGVAQSPRYKIIEKRQSVAFWCNPISGHATLYWYQQILGQGPKLLIQFQNNGVVDDSQLPKDRFSAERLKGVDSTLKIQPAKLEDSAVYLCASSPLDRVTDTQYFGPGTRLTVL.

The gene calls are TRBV11-2 and TRBJ1-1; D might be TRBD1 (6 bases). CDR3 length equals 16 residues. Germline V gene sequence: CDR1 SGHAT, CDR2 FQNNGV. The V end was cut by 0 bases, the J end by 0 bases, with 11 bases between. The CDR3 coding sequence is TGTGCCAGCAGCTTAGACAAATACAGGGTGAACACTGAAGCTTTCTTT. Translation: CASSLDKYRVNTEAFF.

The V and J genes are TRBV7-9 and TRBJ1-6; D unresolved. The CDR3 extends over 13 amino acids. CDR1 and CDR2 from the germline V gene are SEHNR and FQNEAQ (reference sequence). The V and J ends lost 5 bases and 8 bases respectively, with 10 bases between them. This CDR3 is CASSQTPDSPLHF. In DNA form, the CDR3 reads TGTGCCAGCAGCCAGACTCCGGATTCACCCCTCCACTTT.

The CDR3 protein is CASSSTGGGEKLFF. CDR3 sequence (DNA): TGTGCCAGCAGCTCGACAGGTGGAGGTGAAAAACTGTTTTTT. This rearrangement joins TRBV7-9 to TRBJ1-4; D may be TRBD1 (6 bases). The CDR3 runs 14 residues. Germline values: CDR1 SEHNR, CDR2 FQNEAQ (reference sequence). Trimming took off 4 bases at V and 7 bases at J, with 13 bases between the two ends.

V gene TRBV29-1 combines with J gene TRBJ1-2; D is uncertain. Germline V gene sequence: CDR1 SQVTM, CDR2 ANQGSEA. Trimming removed 4 bases at V and 2 bases at J, with 8 bases between. The CDR3 loop spans 12 amino acids. For the CDR3, the DNA is TGCAGCGTTGGTGAGGGCAACTATGGCTACACCTTC. This translates into CSVGEGNYGYTF.

This chain links TRBV29-1 with TRBJ2-7, with a weak D call TRBD2 (5 bases). Per the germline V gene, CDR1 is SQVTM and CDR2 is ANQGSEA. Between the trimmed V and J ends, which lost 4 bases and 4 bases, there was a span of 14 bases. This CDR3 comprises 13 residues. DNA for the CDR3: TGCAGCGTTGGCCCACGGGGTTCTTACGAGCAGTACTTC. This translates into CSVGPRGSYEQYF.

V is TRBV7-2 and J is TRBJ1-6; possible D gene TRBD1, 6 bases. CDR3 length equals 14 residues. V lost 5 bases to trimming and J lost 10 bases, with 15 bases between them. Germline assignment: CDR1 SGHTA and CDR2 FQGNSA. Here the CDR3 reads CASSHAGEWSPLHF. The CDR3 nucleotides read TGTGCCAGCAGCCACGCAGGGGAATGGTCACCCCTCCACTTT.

V gene TRBV13 combines with J gene TRBJ2-7, with TRBD2 matching over 8 bases. Germline trimming cut 8 bases from V and 4 bases from J; bases unmatched to any gene: 4. Germline V gene lookup returns CDR1 PRHDT and CDR2 FYEKMQ (reference sequence). This CDR3 contains 12 residues. CDR3 sequence: CASGREEYEQYF. The CDR3 region has the DNA TGTGCCAGCGGGCGGGAGGAATACGAGCAGTACTTC. The full variable domain, in which reference TRBV13 and TRBJ2-7 provide the parts outside the CDR3, is AAGVIQSPRHLIKEKRETATLKCYPIPRHDTVYWYQQGPGQDPQFLISFYEKMQSDKGSIPDRFSAQQFSDYHSELNMSSLELGDSALYFCASGREEYEQYFGPGTRLTVT.

The V call is TRBV30, the J call TRBJ1-5; TRBD1 is a possible D gene (5 bases). V was clipped by 0 bases and J by 1 base, with 13 bases between them. The CDR3 is 16 residues long. Germline CDR1 is GTSNPN and CDR2 is SVGIG (reference sequence). This CDR3 is CAWSVRGLLSNQPQHF. For the CDR3, the DNA is TGTGCCTGGAGTGTACGGGGACTACTAAGCAATCAGCCCCAGCATTTT. Drawing the rest from reference TRBV30 and TRBJ1-5, the complete variable domain is SQTIHQWPATLVQPVGSPLSLECTVEGTSNPNLYWYRQAAGRGLQLLFYSVGIGQISSEVPQNLSASRPQDRQFILSSKKLLLSDSGFYLCAWSVRGLLSNQPQHFGDGTRLSIL.

V usage is TRBV5-1 and J usage is TRBJ2-1; D uncertain. Looked up from germline, CDR1 is SGHRS and CDR2 is YFSETQ. Deletions cut 0 bases from V and 7 bases from J, with 14 bases between. CDR3 length: 15 amino acids. The CDR3 sequence: CASSLVPWSENEQFF. The DNA of the CDR3 is TGCGCCAGCAGCTTGGTGCCGTGGTCCGAGAATGAGCAGTTCTTC. Using reference TRBV5-1 and TRBJ2-1 for the parts outside the CDR3, the full variable domain is KAGVTQTPRYLIKTRGQQVTLSCSPISGHRSVSWYQQTPGQGLQFLFEYFSETQRNKGNFPGRFSGRQFSNSRSEMNVSTLELGDSALYLCASSLVPWSENEQFFGPGTRLTVL.

CDR3 in DNA: TGTGCCAGCAGTGTTCTCAGGGGAGCTCAGCCCCAGCATTTT. This sequence encodes CASSVLRGAQPQHF. V is TRBV2 and J is TRBJ1-5, with a tentative D call TRBD1 (6 bases). CDR1 is SNHLY, CDR2 FYNNEI, per germline. CDR3 length: 14 amino acids. Deletions cut 4 bases from V and 6 bases from J, with 13 bases between.

This clone was seen a handful of times. This rearrangement joins TRBV5-8 to TRBJ1-5; 7 bases match TRBD1. Germline V lookup: CDR1 SGHTS, CDR2 YDEGEE. V trimming: 3 bases; J trimming: 3 bases; junction bases outside the gene matches: 6. The CDR3 consists of 15 residues. CDR3 sequence: CASSSGQKINQPQHF. CDR3 nucleotide sequence: TGTGCCAGCAGCTCGGGACAGAAAATCAATCAGCCCCAGCATTTT.

The rearrangement links TRBV21-1 to TRBJ2-5; TRBD2, the D gene given by the table, was not confirmed from the DNA. TRBV21-1 is designated a pseudogene. This CDR3 is built from 18 residues. CDR3 amino acids: CASSKRPGLAGGQETQYF. The CDR3 region has the DNA TGTGCCAGCAGCAAAAGGCCGGGACTAGCGGGGGGGCAAGAGACCCAGTACTTC.

This chain joins TRBV6-5 and TRBJ2-5; D may be TRBD1 (5 bases). The V end lost 4 bases, the J end lost 1 base, and 13 bases lay between the germline ends. This CDR3 has 15 residues. CDR1 is MNHEY, CDR2 SVGAGI, per germline. For the CDR3, the DNA is TGTGCCAGCAGTTCCTTGACAGATTCCCAAGAGACCCAGTACTTC. Its protein product is CASSSLTDSQETQYF.

The V and J genes are TRBV29-1 and TRBJ1-2; TRBD1 matches 7 bases. The CDR3 totals 14 residues. Germline CDR1 reads SQVTM; CDR2 reads ANQGSEA. V shed 5 bases, J shed 6 bases, and the junction held 12 bases outside the gene matches. This CDR3 reads CSVQGGQKLDGYTF. In DNA form, the CDR3 reads TGCAGCGTTCAAGGGGGACAGAAGCTGGATGGCTACACCTTC.

This chain joins TRBV30 and TRBJ1-1; 7 bases fit TRBD1. V was clipped by 1 base and J by 4 bases; unmatched bases: 3. In germline, CDR1 is GTSNPN, CDR2 SVGIG (reference sequence). This CDR3 has 13 amino acids. The CDR3 protein is CAWSGQGRTEAFF. Here the CDR3 DNA reads TGTGCCTGGAGTGGACAGGGTCGCACTGAAGCTTTCTTT.

The chain links TRBV6-6 to TRBJ1-1; 9 nucleotides match TRBD1. Germline CDR1 and CDR2: MNHNY and SVGAGI (reference sequence). V gave up 6 bases and J gave up 6 bases; unmatched junction bases: 17. This CDR3 has 17 residues. CDR3 nucleotide sequence: TGTGCCAGCAGCCGAAACCGGGACAGGGCGGGGGGAGCTGAAGCTTTCTTT. Its translation is CASSRNRDRAGGAEAFF.

This clone was observed once. The chain uses TRBV9 and TRBJ1-6, with TRBD1 identical over 12 bases. Germline CDR1 SGDLS, CDR2 YYNGEE. Trimming cost V 4 bases and J 9 bases; bases outside gene matches: 5. This CDR3 is 15 amino acids long. As DNA, the CDR3 is TGTGCCAGCAGCATTGGGACAGGGGGCTCTTCACCCCTCCACTTT. This sequence encodes CASSIGTGGSSPLHF.

The chain joins TRBV29-1 to TRBJ1-2, with a tentative D call TRBD1 (5 bases). V dropped 7 bases and J dropped 7 bases, with 16 bases sitting between them. CDR1 SQVTM and CDR2 ANQGSEA come from the germline V gene. This CDR3 has 12 amino acids. The CDR3 spells CSDGPGGGGYTF. Here the CDR3 DNA reads TGCAGCGATGGGCCGGGGGGTGGTGGCTACACCTTC.

This clone was observed a handful of times. The chain joins TRBV12-3 or TRBV12-4 to TRBJ1-1; 7 bases are a match to TRBD1. J was trimmed by 3 bases and V by 5 bases; bases with no gene match: 3. The CDR3 has 13 amino acids. This CDR3 is CASSRQGYTEAFF. CDR3 coding DNA: TGTGCCAGCAGTAGACAGGGTTACACTGAAGCTTTCTTT.